Shown below are 24 T cell receptor beta chains from a single sample sequenced in a study of cytomegalovirus exposure and HLA in healthy donors. TCRdb keeps only in-frame clones here, not all; method: immunoSEQ multiplex PCR. The table includes around 150,000 clones, about 89% detected once. Material: PBMCs. All receptors come from a woman under 30 in good health and CMV-seropositive.

The gene calls are TRBV2 and TRBJ2-1; a weak D match, TRBD1 (6 bases). Trimming took off 2 bases at V and 4 bases at J, with 12 bases between the two ends. This CDR3 is built from 15 residues. Germline loops: CDR1 SNHLY, CDR2 FYNNEI. CDR3 sequence: CASSERRTEYNEQFF. The CDR3 region has the DNA TGTGCCAGCAGTGAACGAAGGACAGAATACAATGAGCAGTTCTTC. The full variable domain, its missing parts supplied by reference TRBV2 and TRBJ2-1, is EPEVTQTPSHQVTQMGQEVILRCVPISNHLYFYWYRQILGQKVEFLVSFYNNEISEKSEIFDDQFSVERPDGSNFTLKIRSTKLEDSAMYFCASSERRTEYNEQFFGPGTRLTVL.

The V gene is TRBV9, the J gene TRBJ2-1; TRBD2 aligns across 13 bases. CDR3 length: 16 amino acids. V shed 4 bases, J shed 5 bases, and the junction held 6 bases outside the gene matches. Germline-derived CDR1 and CDR2 are SGDLS and YYNGEE. The CDR3 is CASSLPGTSGNNEQFF. The DNA of the CDR3 is TGTGCCAGCAGCCTCCCTGGGACTAGCGGGAACAATGAGCAGTTCTTC.

This clone was recorded only once. This chain links TRBV18 with TRBJ2-7; 8 nucleotides align to TRBD1. The CDR3 contains 13 residues. The germline V gene encodes CDR1 KGHSH and CDR2 LQKENI. J lost 6 bases, V lost 3 bases, and 4 bases had no gene match. CDR3 nucleotide sequence: TGTGCCAGCTCACCTGGACAGGGAGCCGAGCAGTACTTC. Its translation is CASSPGQGAEQYF. Full variable domain (remainder filled in from reference TRBV18 and TRBJ2-7): NAGVMQNPRHLVRRRGQEARLRCSPMKGHSHVYWYRQLPEEGLKFMVYLQKENIIDESGMPKERFSAEFPKEGPSILRIQQVVRGDSAAYFCASSPGQGAEQYFGPGTRLTVT.

This chain connects TRBV18 to TRBJ2-1, with 7 bases identical to TRBD2. Looked up from germline, CDR1 is KGHSH and CDR2 is LQKENI. The CDR3 spans 15 residues. The V and J ends lost 3 bases and 5 bases, in that order; junction bases with no gene match: 7. The CDR3 DNA reads TGTGCCAGCTCACCGATCCCTAGCGGAAACAATGAGCAGTTCTTC. It encodes CASSPIPSGNNEQFF.

The chain joins TRBV30 to TRBJ2-7; 7 bases are a match to TRBD1. The germline CDR1 and CDR2 sequences are GTSNPN and SVGIG (reference sequence). After removal of 3 bases from V and 1 base from J, the junction contained 3 bases not matched to a gene. The CDR3 contains 13 residues. CDR3 DNA sequence: TGTGCCTGGAGCTTGGGACAGTCCTACGAGCAGTACTTC. Translation: CAWSLGQSYEQYF.

The V call is TRBV6-1, the J call TRBJ1-5; 8 nucleotides line up with TRBD1. Germline V CDR1 and CDR2: MNHNS, SASEGT. This CDR3 has 12 amino acids. The junction had 5 bases not matched to a gene; V was cut back by 5 bases and J by 11 bases. Here the CDR3 reads CASSTGTGAQHF. CDR3 DNA sequence: TGTGCCAGCAGTACCGGGACAGGTGCCCAGCATTTT.

V is TRBV7-2 and J is TRBJ2-3; no clear D. The V and J ends lost 3 bases and 2 bases respectively, with 3 bases between them. There are 12 residues in the CDR3. Germline V gene lookup returns CDR1 SGHTA and CDR2 FQGNSA. The CDR3 reads CASSFNTDTQYF. CDR3 DNA sequence: TGTGCCAGCAGCTTTAACACAGATACGCAGTATTTT.

The chain combines TRBV10-3 with TRBJ1-5; D remains ambiguous. Trimming pared 5 bases from V and 7 bases from J, leaving 18 bases between. Germline CDR1 and CDR2: ENHRY and SYGVKD. The CDR3 is made up of 15 amino acids. The CDR3 loop reads CAISPTQPVRQPQHF. CDR3 sequence (DNA): TGTGCCATCAGTCCAACCCAACCGGTACGGCAGCCCCAGCATTTT.

This chain connects TRBV5-4 to TRBJ1-1; the D gene is possibly TRBD1 (5 bases). The germline V gene encodes CDR1 SGHNT and CDR2 YYREEE (reference sequence). The CDR3 length is 16 residues. V was cut by 0 bases and J by 5 bases, with 17 bases left in between. The CDR3 DNA follows: TGTGCCAGCAGCTTGGCAGGTGGGGCTCCAGAAACTGAAGCTTTCTTT. As protein: CASSLAGGAPETEAFF.

This chain uses TRBV29-1 with TRBJ1-3; D remains ambiguous. V gave up 6 bases and J gave up 0 bases, with 9 bases separating them. This CDR3 is 13 amino acids long. Germline assignment: CDR1 SQVTM and CDR2 ANQGSEA. Written as DNA, the CDR3 is TGCAGCGTGAGCGGAGTCTCTGGAAACACCATATATTTT. It is translated as CSVSGVSGNTIYF.

CDR3 region: CASSQDLGRREGPWNTQYF. The DNA for the CDR3 is TGCGCCAGCAGCCAAGATCTTGGACGGCGGGAGGGCCCGTGGAATACGCAGTATTTT. This rearrangement joins TRBV4-3 to TRBJ2-3; 9 bases map to TRBD2. This CDR3 comprises 19 residues. J gave up 7 bases and V 0 bases, and 17 bases lay outside the gene matches. Germline-derived CDR1 and CDR2 are LGHNA and YSLEER.

This sequence joins TRBV5-1 and TRBJ1-2; D might be TRBD1 (5 bases). The germline V and J ends were trimmed by 2 bases and 7 bases, with 15 bases remaining between them. This CDR3 has 14 residues. CDR1 and CDR2 from the germline V gene are SGHRS and YFSETQ. The CDR3 spells CASSLEGAVGGYTF. The CDR3 DNA is TGCGCCAGCAGCTTAGAAGGGGCCGTGGGTGGCTACACCTTC. Full variable domain (outside the CDR3, taken from reference TRBV5-1 and TRBJ1-2): KAGVTQTPRYLIKTRGQQVTLSCSPISGHRSVSWYQQTPGQGLQFLFEYFSETQRNKGNFPGRFSGRQFSNSRSEMNVSTLELGDSALYLCASSLEGAVGGYTFGSGTRLTVV.

The rearrangement joins TRBV4-3 to TRBJ2-7, with 8 bases matching TRBD1. V lost 2 bases, J lost 3 bases, and 3 bases stayed unmatched. In germline, CDR1 is LGHNA, CDR2 YSLEER. The length of the CDR3 is 14 residues. The CDR3 sequence: CASSQQDRGYEQYF. The CDR3 DNA reads as TGCGCCAGCAGCCAACAAGACAGGGGCTACGAGCAGTACTTC.

The chain employs TRBV21-1 and TRBJ2-7; the table's D call TRBD2 went unverified against the DNA. TRBV21-1 is an annotated pseudogene. The CDR3 has 18 residues. CDR3 nucleotide sequence: TGTGCCAGCAGCAAAGAAGGGACTATGGCGGGAGAACCCTACGAGCAGTACTTC. Its protein is CASSKEGTMAGEPYEQYF.

This chain links TRBV2 with TRBJ1-3; TRBD1 matches at 7 bases. Germline V gene sequence: CDR1 SNHLY, CDR2 FYNNEI. The J segment lost 3 bases and the V segment lost 4 bases, leaving 3 bases of the junction unmatched. The CDR3 covers 14 residues. Here the CDR3 DNA reads TGTGCCAGCAGTGGCAGGACAGGTGGAAACACCATATATTTT. Translated, it gives CASSGRTGGNTIYF.

This chain links TRBV2 with TRBJ1-5, with D perhaps TRBD1 (6 bases). V lost 6 bases and J lost 0, with 12 bases in between. The CDR3 has 15 residues. Germline V gene lookup returns CDR1 SNHLY and CDR2 FYNNEI. CDR3 in DNA: TGTGCCAGCAGCTTAGAAGGGGGTAGCAATCAGCCCCAGCATTTT. Translating it yields CASSLEGGSNQPQHF.

The genes are TRBV2 and TRBJ1-1; 8 bases align to TRBD1. The CDR3 length is 15 residues. Trimming took 6 bases from V and 4 from J; bases not matched to a gene: 10. In germline, CDR1 is SNHLY, CDR2 FYNNEI. The CDR3: CASSATGQGSTEAFF. As DNA, the CDR3 is TGTGCCAGCAGCGCAACCGGACAGGGAAGCACTGAAGCTTTCTTT.

V gene TRBV21-1 combines with J gene TRBJ1-5; the D call in the table, TRBD1, was not verified against the DNA. TRBV21-1 is annotated as a pseudogene. This CDR3 is 17 amino acids long. The CDR3 here is CASSKGAGNHPNQPQHF. CDR3 bases: TGTGCCAGCAGCAAAGGGGCAGGGAACCACCCCAATCAGCCCCAGCATTTT.

V is TRBV28 and J is TRBJ2-7, with TRBD1 identical over 10 bases. Germline CDR1 and CDR2: MDHEN and SYDVKM. CDR3 length: 17 residues. V lost 6 bases, J lost 4 bases, and 15 bases stayed unmatched. CDR3 coding DNA: TGTGCCAGCAGGTCCCCGTGGGGGACAGGGGATGGGTACGAGCAGTACTTC. It is translated as CASRSPWGTGDGYEQYF. Using reference TRBV28 and TRBJ2-7 for the parts outside the CDR3, the full variable domain is DVKVTQSSRYLVKRTGEKVFLECVQDMDHENMFWYRQDPGLGLRLIYFSYDVKMKEKGDIPEGYSVSREKKERFSLILESASTNQTSMYLCASRSPWGTGDGYEQYFGPGTRLTVT.

The rearrangement links TRBV2 to TRBJ2-3; D not resolved. The V end was cut by 7 bases, the J end by 5 bases, with 13 bases between. Germline V CDR1 and CDR2: SNHLY, FYNNEI. This CDR3 has 13 amino acids. CDR3 bases: TGTGCCAGCACTATTGGAGTTGGAGATACGCAGTATTTT. It specifies CASTIGVGDTQYF.

The chain uses TRBV19 and TRBJ2-7; no clear D gene. Trimming took 6 bases from V and 0 from J, leaving 9 bases between them. This CDR3 contains 13 residues. Germline assignment: CDR1 LNHDA and CDR2 SQIVND (reference sequence). CDR3 residues: CASRPSPSYEQYF. CDR3 sequence (DNA): TGTGCCAGTAGACCAAGCCCCTCCTACGAGCAGTACTTC.

This chain joins TRBV6-6 and TRBJ2-3; D is ambiguous. The CDR3 loop spans 15 amino acids. V was shortened by 4 bases and J by 2 bases, with 13 bases between the two germline ends. Germline CDR1 MNHNY, CDR2 SVGAGI (reference sequence). The CDR3 loop reads CASSSREAPTDTQYF. The CDR3 DNA reads TGTGCCAGCAGTTCCCGAGAGGCACCCACAGATACGCAGTATTTT.

As for this clone: The same CDR3 arises from other DNA sequences in this sample as well. The CDR3 region has the DNA TGTGCCAGCAGGGTAGGGGGCTACGAGCAGTACTTC. Amino acid sequence: CASRVGGYEQYF. V is TRBV2 and J is TRBJ2-7; a weak D match, TRBD1 (6 bases). The V gene lost 6 bases and the J gene lost 3 bases, with 9 bases spanning the gap. This CDR3 comprises 12 residues. CDR1 SNHLY and CDR2 FYNNEI come from the germline V gene.

The rearrangement joins TRBV5-1 to TRBJ1-2, with D possibly matching TRBD1 (6 bases). The V and J ends lost 0 bases and 3 bases respectively, with 9 bases between them. CDR1 and CDR2 from the germline V gene are SGHRS and YFSETQ. The CDR3 is made up of 14 amino acids. Here the CDR3 reads CASSLGTDYYGYTF. CDR3 DNA: TGCGCCAGCAGCTTGGGGACAGACTACTATGGCTACACCTTC.